The 4 T cell receptor beta chains below come from one sample, sequenced in a study of OX40 agonist ivuxolimab in advanced cancers. The assay was immunoSEQ multiplex PCR, and TCRdb's table has in-frame clones only and misses some. The data show approximately 70,000 clones, 60% to 80% seen once. This sample comprised CD4+ or CD8+ T cells sorted from blood, obtained in a trial of the OX40 agonist ivuxolimab. Source of these receptors: an adult with an advanced solid tumor such as melanoma, head and neck, liver or kidney cancer.

The genes are TRBV29-1 and TRBJ2-4; D unresolved. Germline values: CDR1 SQVTM, CDR2 ANQGSEA. V lost 3 bases, J lost 2 bases, and 20 bases lay in between. There are 17 residues in the CDR3. CDR3 region: CSVDHDKTIITKNIQYF. CDR3 sequence (DNA): TGCAGCGTTGACCATGACAAAACTATCATAACCAAAAACATTCAGTACTTC.

This rearrangement joins TRBV9 to TRBJ1-2; TRBD1 agrees at 7 bases. The CDR3 is 15 residues long. Trimming cost V 0 bases and J 4 bases; bases outside gene matches: 6. CDR1 is SGDLS and CDR2 is YYNGEE in the germline V gene. CDR3 protein: CASSVAEGAVYGYTF. The CDR3 region has the DNA TGTGCCAGCAGCGTAGCTGAGGGGGCGGTCTATGGCTACACCTTC.

The CDR3 is CASSPRGAETEAFF. The CDR3 DNA sequence: TGTGCCAGCAGTCCGCGGGGGGCTGAGACTGAAGCTTTCTTT. This chain links TRBV6-5 with TRBJ1-1; possibly TRBD1 for D (6 bases). Trimming cost V 5 bases and J 5 bases, with 15 bases left between them. This CDR3 is built from 14 residues. Germline-derived CDR1 and CDR2 are MNHEY and SVGAGI.

This sequence joins TRBV20-1 and TRBJ2-1, with unresolved D. CDR3 size: 11 residues. Germline V lookup: CDR1 DFQATT, CDR2 SNEGSKA (reference sequence). CDR3 in amino acids: CSVRVYNEQFF. As DNA, the CDR3 is TGCAGCGTTAGAGTGTACAATGAGCAGTTCTTC.